Following are 4 T cell receptor beta chains from one sample sequenced in a study of blood T cell repertoires in COVID-19. This table comes from immunoSEQ multiplex PCR, and its TCRdb copy is limited to in-frame clones, with some not included. The repertoire includes 270,000 or so clones, less than 90% of them detected once, and 9.5% to 15% sits in the top ten. The sequenced material came from peripheral blood. The receptors stem from a woman in her 30s with COVID-19, enrolled during active disease.

This chain uses TRBV18 with TRBJ1-1; TRBD1 might be the D (6 bases). CDR1 KGHSH and CDR2 LQKENI come from the germline V gene. The CDR3 is 14 residues long. The V end was cut by 4 bases, the J end by 10 bases, with 19 bases between. The CDR3 is CASSRTSAGGRAFF. CDR3 DNA sequence: TGTGCCAGCTCACGAACATCGGCGGGGGGCAGAGCTTTCTTT.

This clone appeared a few times. J is TRBJ1-2 and V is TRBV7-9; 8 nucleotides agree with TRBD1. The CDR3 sequence is 15 residues long. The germline V gene has CDR1 SEHNR and CDR2 FQNEAQ (reference sequence). Trimming removed 5 bases from V and 7 bases from J; junction bases left unmatched: 12. CDR3 sequence: CASSPKDRVRTGYTF. CDR3 bases: TGTGCCAGCAGCCCCAAGGACAGGGTTCGGACTGGCTACACCTTC.

This clone appeared a single time. The V gene is TRBV5-1, the J gene TRBJ1-2, with 9 nucleotides matching TRBD1. CDR3 length: 14 amino acids. Trimming removed 1 base from V and 8 bases from J; junction bases left unmatched: 6. The germline gives CDR1 SGHRS, CDR2 YFSETQ. In DNA form, the CDR3 reads TGCGCCAGCAGCTTGAAAGGGACAGGGTGGGGCTACACCTTC. Translation: CASSLKGTGWGYTF. The whole variable domain, remainder taken from reference TRBV5-1 and TRBJ1-2, is KAGVTQTPRYLIKTRGQQVTLSCSPISGHRSVSWYQQTPGQGLQFLFEYFSETQRNKGNFPGRFSGRQFSNSRSEMNVSTLELGDSALYLCASSLKGTGWGYTFGSGTRLTVV.

J is TRBJ1-5 and V is TRBV27; TRBD1 is a possible D gene (6 bases). CDR1 is MNHEY, CDR2 SMNVEV, per germline (reference sequence). Trimming took off 6 bases at V and 4 bases at J, with 16 bases between the two ends. This CDR3 spans 15 amino acids. The CDR3 loop is CASSPQGTLNQPQHF. CDR3 in DNA: TGTGCCAGCAGCCCCCAGGGGACCCTTAATCAGCCCCAGCATTTT.